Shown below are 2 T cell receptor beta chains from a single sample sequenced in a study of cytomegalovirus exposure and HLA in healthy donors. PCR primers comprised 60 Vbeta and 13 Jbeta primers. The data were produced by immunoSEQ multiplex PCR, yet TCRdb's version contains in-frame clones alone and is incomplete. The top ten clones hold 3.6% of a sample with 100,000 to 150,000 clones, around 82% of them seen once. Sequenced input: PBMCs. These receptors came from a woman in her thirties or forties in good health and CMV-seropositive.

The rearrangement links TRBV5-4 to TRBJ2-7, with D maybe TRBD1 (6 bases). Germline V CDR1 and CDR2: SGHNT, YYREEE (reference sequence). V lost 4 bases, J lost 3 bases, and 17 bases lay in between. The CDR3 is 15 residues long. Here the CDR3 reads CASSPDSNFLYEQYF. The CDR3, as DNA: TGTGCCAGCAGCCCGGACAGTAACTTTCTCTACGAGCAGTACTTC.

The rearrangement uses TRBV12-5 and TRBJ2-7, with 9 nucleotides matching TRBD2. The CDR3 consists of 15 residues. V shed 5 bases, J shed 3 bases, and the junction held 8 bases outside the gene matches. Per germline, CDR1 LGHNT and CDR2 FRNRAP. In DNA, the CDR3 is TGTGCTAGTGGTCCCTCCCTTAGCGGGAGCTACGAGCAGTACTTC. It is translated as CASGPSLSGSYEQYF. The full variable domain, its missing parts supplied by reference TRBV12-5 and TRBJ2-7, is DARVTQTPRHKVTEMGQEVTMRCQPILGHNTVFWYRQTMMQGLELLAYFRNRAPLDDSGMPKDRFSAEMPDATLATLKIQPSEPRDSAVYFCASGPSLSGSYEQYFGPGTRLTVT.